These T cell receptor beta chains were read from a single sample in a study of type 1 regulatory T cells. Each CDR3 protein is one row after TCRdb ran MiXCR on the reads. Here the sample spans around 88,000 distinct CDR3 sequences, about a third being singletons. The sample was CD4+ T cells, either the whole sample or a sorted fraction (not recorded which). The receptors derive from a human donor in good health. Each CDR3 is given with its conserved first and last residue. A D gene is named only where the DNA matches it firmly. Where a row states a size, it is once, few, many or the class of an expanded clone; other rows omit it.

TRBD1	TRBV5-1	18	-	TRBJ1-2	TGCGCCAGCAGCTTGGCCGGGACAGACCGTATGAGAGGCTATCGCTACACCTTC	CASSLAGTDRMRGYRYTF
TRBD2	TRBV10-3	15	few	TRBJ2-3	TGTGCCATCAGTGTACTAGCGGGAAGCACAGATACGCAGTATTTT	CAISVLAGSTDTQYF
-	TRBV20-1	14	-	TRBJ2-1	TGCAGTGCTAGTGGGCTAGGCTCCTACAATGAGCAGTTCTTC	CSASGLGSYNEQFF
TRBD1	TRBV20-1	15	-	TRBJ1-2	TGCAGTGCTAGAGATATACAGGAGGGGACAGGGGGCTACACCTTC	CSARDIQEGTGGYTF
TRBD2	TRBV7-2	16	few	TRBJ2-5	TGTGCCAGCAGCTTAGAAAGCGGGAGGGCCAGGAAGACCCAGTACTTC	CASSLESGRARKTQYF
-	TRBV29-1	16	many	TRBJ2-4	TGCAGCGCTCAACAGGGTGCGGGGATAGCCAAAAACATTCAGTACTTC	CSAQQGAGIAKNIQYF
TRBD2	TRBV6-2/TRBV6-3	19	-	TRBJ2-1	TGTGCCAGCAGTTACGGAATAGCGGGAGGCCACGGTCACTACAATGAGCAGTTCTTC	CASSYGIAGGHGHYNEQFF
TRBD1	TRBV12-3/TRBV12-4	15	-	TRBJ2-7	TGTGCCAGCAGTTTAGCCGGGACAGGGGGACACGAGCAGTACTTC	CASSLAGTGGHEQYF
TRBD1	TRBV5-1	15	few	TRBJ2-1	TGCGCCAGCAGCTTGGCAGACAGGGGAAGGAATGAGCAGTTCTTC	CASSLADRGRNEQFF
TRBD2	TRBV24-1	17	-	TRBJ2-1	TGTGCCACCAGTGAAGCAGGATCCGGGAGGCCCTATGATGAGCAGTTCTTC	CATSEAGSGRPYDEQFF
TRBD1	TRBV27	14	-	TRBJ2-7	TGTGCCAGCAGCCCCGGACAGGGAACTGTCGAGCAGTACTTC	CASSPGQGTVEQYF
-	TRBV20-1	14	-	TRBJ2-3	TGCAGTGCTAGGAAACGGGGGACCACAGATACGCAGTATTTT	CSARKRGTTDTQYF
-	TRBV20-1	12	-	TRBJ1-1	TGCAGTGCGAAGAAAATTCGGACTGAAGCTTTCTTT	CSAKKIRTEAFF
-	TRBV10-3	13	-	TRBJ2-1	TGTGCCATCAGCCCACCCGGGACTGCCGGACAGTTCTTC	CAISPPGTAGQFF
-	TRBV10-3	13	-	TRBJ2-7	TGTGCCATCAGCGCCAGCCTAGACTACGAGCAGTACTTC	CAISASLDYEQYF
TRBD2	TRBV4-3	20	-	TRBJ2-2	TGCGCCAGCAGCCAAAGCCTTGGGACTAGCGGAAGGACGAACACCGGGGAGCTGTTTTTT	CASSQSLGTSGRTNTGELFF
-	TRBV5-1	12	few	TRBJ2-3	TGCGCCAGCAGCTTAGTCACAGATACGCAGTATTTT	CASSLVTDTQYF
-	TRBV18	16	many	TRBJ2-2	TGTGCCAGCTCACCATTAGCAGGAGCGAACACCGGGGAGCTGTTTTTT	CASSPLAGANTGELFF
-	TRBV12-3/TRBV12-4	14	few	TRBJ1-1	TGTGCCAGCAGCCGGCTGGAGATACGACCCGAAGCTTTCTTT	CASSRLEIRPEAFF
-	TRBV5-6	16	-	TRBJ1-3	TGTGCCAGCAGCAGCGGGACTTACCTCTCTGGAAACACCATATATTTT	CASSSGTYLSGNTIYF
TRBD2	TRBV20-1	16	-	TRBJ2-3	TGCAGTGCTAGACCCGGCGGGAGGGCCGTGACAGATACGCAGTATTTT	CSARPGGRAVTDTQYF
-	TRBV18	15	few	TRBJ1-1	TGTGCCAGCTCACAACAGGTGGCAGGGAACACTGAAGCTTTCTTT	CASSQQVAGNTEAFF
-	TRBV19	14	few	TRBJ1-5	TGTGCCAGTACCTTTGACAGAATAGATCAGCCCCAGCATTTT	CASTFDRIDQPQHF
TRBD2	TRBV7-8	24	-	TRBJ2-1	TGTGCCAGCAGCTTAGGACGACTAAATCACATAGGACTAGCGGGAGTTAGCTCCTACAATGAGCAGTTCTTC	CASSLGRLNHIGLAGVSSYNEQFF
-	TRBV24-1	17	few	TRBJ1-5	TGTGCCACCAGTGATCCAGCGGTGTCAGGGGATAGTCAGCCCCAGCATTTT	CATSDPAVSGDSQPQHF
TRBD2	TRBV7-2	16	-	TRBJ2-2	TGTGCCAGCAGCCCCCGCGCGGGAGCTGTCACCGGGGAGCTGTTTTTT	CASSPRAGAVTGELFF
TRBD1	TRBV6-6	15	-	TRBJ2-2	TGTGCCAGCACGCGGTGGGGGACAGTCGACGGGGAGCTGTTTTTT	CASTRWGTVDGELFF
-	TRBV7-9	16	few	TRBJ1-1	TGTGCCAGCAGCTTAGACGGGTCCCAGGGTGGCACTGAAGCTTTCTTT	CASSLDGSQGGTEAFF
TRBD1	TRBV20-1	16	medium-sized	TRBJ1-1	TGCAGTGCTAGAGAAGCGGGACAGGGGGGAAACACTGAAGCTTTCTTT	CSAREAGQGGNTEAFF
-	TRBV6-2/TRBV6-3	13	-	TRBJ1-2	TGTGCCAGCACCTGGAGAGGAAACTATGGCTACACCTTC	CASTWRGNYGYTF
-	TRBV6-5	13	few	TRBJ2-5	TGTGCCAGCAGTCCAACATGGGGGGAGACCCAGTACTTC	CASSPTWGETQYF
-	TRBV12-3/TRBV12-4	15	few	TRBJ2-5	TGTGCCAGCAGACCCGGACAGGGACTACGGGAGACCCAGTACTTC	CASRPGQGLRETQYF
-	TRBV20-1	18	few	TRBJ2-1	TGCAGTGCTAGAGAGTGGGGGCTAGCGGATACCCTGGCCAATGAGCAGTTCTTC	CSAREWGLADTLANEQFF
-	TRBV3-1	14	few	TRBJ2-1	TGTGCCAGCAGCCAAGCCGGGGCCGACAATGAGCAGTTCTTC	CASSQAGADNEQFF
TRBD2	TRBV5-4	16	-	TRBJ2-1	TGTGCCAGCAGCCCGGGGACTAGCGGAAGGAACAATGAGCAGTTCTTC	CASSPGTSGRNNEQFF
-	TRBV24-1	15	-	TRBJ2-2	TGTGCCACCAGTGATTTGTTGGGGGGAACCGGGGAGCTGTTTTTT	CATSDLLGGTGELFF
TRBD1	TRBV20-1	13	-	TRBJ1-4	TGCAGTGCTTTACAGGGGGTTAATGAAAAACTGTTTTTT	CSALQGVNEKLFF
-	TRBV20-1	14	-	TRBJ1-1	TGCAGTGCTAGAGATATGTCAGTGGACACTGAAGCTTTCTTT	CSARDMSVDTEAFF
-	TRBV20-1	17	-	TRBJ2-3	TGCAGTGCTAGCCCAGTGGTCGAAAACGGCAGCACAGATACGCAGTATTTT	CSASPVVENGSTDTQYF
TRBD1	TRBV7-9	13	few	TRBJ1-1	TGTGCCAGCAGCTCGGAGGGGACAGCTGAAGCTTTCTTT	CASSSEGTAEAFF
-	TRBV20-1	15	-	TRBJ2-3	TGCAGTGCTAGACTAACCTCCAGGCCCTTAGATACGCAGTATTTT	CSARLTSRPLDTQYF
-	TRBV7-2	12	-	TRBJ1-2	TGTGCCAGCAGCTTGGGGGAGGAGAGCTACACCTTC	CASSLGEESYTF
-	TRBV19	13	-	TRBJ1-4	TGTGCCAGTAATCGAAAGGGCCCTGAAAAACTGTTTTTT	CASNRKGPEKLFF
TRBD2	TRBV18	15	few	TRBJ2-7	TGTGCCAGCTCACTGGGACTAGCGGCATCCTACGAGCAGTACTTC	CASSLGLAASYEQYF
TRBD2	TRBV7-9	15	-	TRBJ2-3	TGTGCCAGCAGCTTCTCCGGGACTAGCTTAGATACGCAGTATTTT	CASSFSGTSLDTQYF
-	TRBV6-2/TRBV6-3	15	-	TRBJ1-3	TGTGCCAGCATCAAGGACCAGATAGGTGGAAACACCATATATTTT	CASIKDQIGGNTIYF
-	TRBV7-9	13	once	TRBJ1-5	TGTGCCAGCAGCATAAACAGTAATCAGCCCCAGCATTTT	CASSINSNQPQHF
-	TRBV5-1	15	-	TRBJ2-1	TGCGCCAGCAGCTTGGTCCCGGGACTTGAAAATGAGCAGTTCTTC	CASSLVPGLENEQFF
-	TRBV12-3/TRBV12-4	14	-	TRBJ2-7	TGTGCCAGCAGTTTAGCGGGAGGACGAGGCGAGCAGTACTTC	CASSLAGGRGEQYF
-	TRBV2	13	-	TRBJ1-1	TGTGCCAGCAGTGGAGGGCAGAACACTGAAGCTTTCTTT	CASSGGQNTEAFF
-	TRBV10-3	14	-	TRBJ2-2	TGTGCCATCAGCGCGGGGGCGTCCGCCGGGGAGCTGTTTTTT	CAISAGASAGELFF
-	TRBV29-1	13	-	TRBJ2-3	TGCAGCGTCGCTAGCGCCAGCACAGATACGCAGTATTTT	CSVASASTDTQYF
-	TRBV12-3/TRBV12-4	12	few	TRBJ2-7	TGTGCCAGCGCGTACTGGTTCTACGAGCAGTACTTC	CASAYWFYEQYF
-	TRBV28	14	few	TRBJ2-7	TGTGCCAGCGTGGGCGGGCTACCATTCTACGAGCAGTACTTC	CASVGGLPFYEQYF
-	TRBV5-4	14	-	TRBJ2-7	TGTGCCAGCAGTCTCCTCGTTGGGAACAACGAGCAGTACTTC	CASSLLVGNNEQYF
TRBD1	TRBV10-3	15	-	TRBJ2-3	TGTGCCATCAGTGACACGACAGGGCCCACAGATACGCAGTATTTT	CAISDTTGPTDTQYF
-	TRBV7-9	13	-	TRBJ2-7	TGTGCCAGCAGCCCCCCGAGGCGCCACGAGCAGTACTTC	CASSPPRRHEQYF
-	TRBV7-2	12	-	TRBJ2-7	TGTGCCAGCACCTTAGGGCGGAACGAGCAGTACTTC	CASTLGRNEQYF
-	TRBV7-9	15	-	TRBJ2-7	TGTGCCAGCAGCACACCCGGGGTATCGAAATACGAGCAGTACTTC	CASSTPGVSKYEQYF
-	TRBV12-3/TRBV12-4	15	few	TRBJ1-2	TGTGCCAGCAGTCGTCCGAGCCGCGGGGACTATGGCTACACCTTC	CASSRPSRGDYGYTF